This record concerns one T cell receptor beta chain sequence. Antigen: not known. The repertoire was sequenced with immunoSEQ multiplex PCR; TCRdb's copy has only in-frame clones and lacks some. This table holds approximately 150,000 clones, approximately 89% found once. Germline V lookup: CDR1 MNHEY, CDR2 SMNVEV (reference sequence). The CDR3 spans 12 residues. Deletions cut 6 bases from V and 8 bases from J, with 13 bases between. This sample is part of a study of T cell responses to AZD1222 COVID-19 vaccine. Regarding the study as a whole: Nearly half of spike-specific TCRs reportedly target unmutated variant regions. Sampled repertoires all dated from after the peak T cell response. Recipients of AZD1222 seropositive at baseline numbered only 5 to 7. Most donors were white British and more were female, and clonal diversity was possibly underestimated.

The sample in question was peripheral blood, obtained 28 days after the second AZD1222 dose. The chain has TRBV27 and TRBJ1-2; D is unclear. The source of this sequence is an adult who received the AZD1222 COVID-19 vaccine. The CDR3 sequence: CASSIPPEGYTF. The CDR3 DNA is TGTGCCAGCAGCATCCCTCCGGAGGGCTACACCTTC.